Shown below are 19 T cell receptor beta chains from a single sample sequenced in a study of T-cell memory formation after mild COVID-19. TCRdb used MiXCR to reprocess the 5' RACE reads, holding one entry per CDR3 protein. The sample has about 190,000 distinct CDR3 sequences, about 18% seen once; the top ten hold 2% to 2.5%. The sequenced sample was PBMCs or a T cell subset sorted from them (not recorded which). The receptor set was obtained from an adult woman who had mild COVID-19 (a few samples of this study predate the infection). Cell type and time point are not known.

This clonotype was picked up a small number of times. The chain has TRBV20-1 and TRBJ2-3, with unresolved D. Germline CDR1 is DFQATT and CDR2 is SNEGSKA (reference sequence). The CDR3 extends over 15 amino acids. V was clipped by 3 bases and J by 0 bases, with 13 bases between them. The CDR3 protein is CSASVVALSTDTQYF. In DNA form, the CDR3 reads TGCAGTGCTAGCGTCGTTGCGCTGAGCACAGATACGCAGTATTTT.

This clonotype was seen a handful of times. The chain uses TRBV5-1 and TRBJ2-7; a possible D gene is TRBD1 (7 bases). There are 15 residues in the CDR3. V shed 4 bases and J shed 2 bases, with 16 bases lying between them. The germline V gene encodes CDR1 SGHRS and CDR2 YFSETQ. The CDR3 sequence is CASSLRQGGPYEQYF. The CDR3 nucleotides are TGCGCCAGCAGCCTCCGACAGGGAGGACCCTACGAGCAGTACTTC.

This chain connects TRBV5-1 to TRBJ1-1; 8 nucleotides line up with TRBD1. Germline CDR1 reads SGHRS; CDR2 reads YFSETQ. Germline trimming cut 1 base from V and 6 bases from J; bases unmatched to any gene: 2. The CDR3 sequence is 13 residues long. The CDR3 DNA sequence: TGCGCCAGCAGCTTGACAGGGGGTTCTGAAGCTTTCTTT. Amino acids: CASSLTGGSEAFF.

The chain has TRBV14 and TRBJ2-1; TRBD1 aligns across 7 bases. CDR3 size: 12 residues. With 4 bases clipped from V and 12 bases from J, the junction kept 6 bases outside the gene matches. Germline V lookup: CDR1 SGHDN, CDR2 FVKESK. This chain's CDR3 is CASSRQGFAQFF. CDR3 nucleotides: TGTGCCAGCAGCCGACAGGGATTCGCGCAGTTCTTC.

This clonotype was observed a handful of times. The gene calls are TRBV12-3 or TRBV12-4 and TRBJ2-1; TRBD2 matches at 9 bases. The CDR3 is 14 residues long. V shed 6 bases, J shed 4 bases, and the junction held 4 bases outside the gene matches. CDR3 amino acids: CASSRLAEYNEQFF. The CDR3, as DNA: TGTGCCAGCAGCCGACTAGCGGAATACAATGAGCAGTTCTTC.

The chain is built from TRBV5-1 and TRBJ2-1; 12 nucleotides match TRBD2. The CDR3 runs to 15 residues. V was pared by 2 bases and J by 8 bases, with 5 bases of the junction left unmatched. The germline CDR1 and CDR2 sequences are SGHRS and YFSETQ. The chain's CDR3 is CASSFGLAGMDEQFF. CDR3 bases: TGCGCCAGCAGCTTTGGACTAGCGGGAATGGATGAGCAGTTCTTC.

V is TRBV6-1 and J is TRBJ2-3; TRBD2 aligns across 7 bases. Germline assignment: CDR1 MNHNS and CDR2 SASEGT. Trimming removed 0 bases from V and 3 bases from J; junction bases left unmatched: 0. CDR3 length equals 14 residues. The CDR3 sequence is CASSEAGGTDTQYF. CDR3 DNA: TGTGCCAGCAGTGAAGCGGGAGGGACAGATACGCAGTATTTT.

V is TRBV6-6 and J is TRBJ2-7; D tentatively fits TRBD1 or TRBD2 (5 bases each). The ends were cut back, 6 bases at V and 0 bases at J, with 6 bases in the middle. The CDR3 has 12 residues. CDR1 is MNHNY and CDR2 is SVGAGI in the germline V gene (reference sequence). The CDR3: CASRGVSYEQYF. The DNA of the CDR3 is TGTGCCAGCAGGGGGGTCTCCTACGAGCAGTACTTC.

The chain employs TRBV6-5 and TRBJ1-3; the D gene is possibly TRBD1 (5 bases). V was shortened by 4 bases and J by 1 base, with 5 bases between the two germline ends. Per germline, CDR1 MNHEY and CDR2 SVGAGI. The CDR3 totals 13 residues. CDR3 sequence (DNA): TGTGCCAGCAGTTCAGGGTCTGGAAACACCATATATTTT. It specifies CASSSGSGNTIYF.

This clonotype was seen a few times. CDR3 amino acids: CASSLSPSPVYF. The CDR3 DNA is TGTGCCAGCAGTCTCAGCCCGTCTCCCGTGTACTTC. V is TRBV12-3 or TRBV12-4 and J is TRBJ2-7; D remains unclear. This CDR3 has 12 amino acids. The V end lost 5 bases, the J end lost 12 bases, and 17 bases lay between the germline ends.

The chain employs TRBV12-3 or TRBV12-4 and TRBJ1-6; no reliable D call. The CDR3 covers 13 residues. Trimming shortened V by 5 bases and J by 5 bases, and 7 bases separated the two germline ends. This CDR3 is CASSTRHNSPLHF. The CDR3, as DNA: TGTGCCAGCAGTACTCGACATAATTCACCCCTCCACTTT.

In this sample, this clonotype turned up a few times. The chain is built from TRBV7-6 and TRBJ2-3; no definite D call. This CDR3 region has 16 residues. Trimming stripped 1 base from V and 1 base from J, with 12 bases between. Per the germline V gene, CDR1 is SGHVS and CDR2 is FNYEAQ. The CDR3 spells CASSLGGTWGTDTQYF. CDR3 in DNA: TGTGCCAGCAGCTTAGGCGGAACTTGGGGCACAGATACGCAGTATTTT.

V and J are TRBV5-1 and TRBJ2-3; D might be TRBD1 (6 bases). In germline, CDR1 is SGHRS, CDR2 YFSETQ. The CDR3 extends over 15 amino acids. Trimming removed 2 bases at V and 7 bases at J, with 17 bases between. CDR3 in DNA: TGCGCCAGCAGCTTAATGACAGGCGCCCTGAATACGCAGTATTTT. Its protein is CASSLMTGALNTQYF.

The chain is built from TRBV12-3 or TRBV12-4 and TRBJ2-1; TRBD1 might be the D (6 bases). This CDR3 has 16 amino acids. V was trimmed by 7 bases and J by 0 bases, leaving 16 bases between them. The CDR3 bases are TGTGCCAGCACCCCCTGGGACACCGACTCCTACAATGAGCAGTTCTTC. Translating it yields CASTPWDTDSYNEQFF.

J is TRBJ2-5 and V is TRBV5-1, with 8 bases lining up with TRBD1. Trimming cost V 6 bases and J 4 bases; bases outside gene matches: 5. The germline gives CDR1 SGHRS, CDR2 YFSETQ. The CDR3 runs 13 residues. The CDR3 loop reads CASTRGLGETQYF. The CDR3 DNA sequence: TGCGCCAGCACCAGGGGGCTGGGAGAGACCCAGTACTTC.

The chain uses TRBV12-3 or TRBV12-4 and TRBJ2-5; D may be TRBD2 (6 bases). The CDR3 is made up of 13 amino acids. V lost 8 bases and J 0 bases, leaving 10 bases between the germline ends. In DNA form, the CDR3 reads TGTGCCAGCGTTCGGGGGTACCAAGAGACCCAGTACTTC. This codes for CASVRGYQETQYF.

This clonotype appeared a few times. CDR3 region: CAISASVDSNQPQHF. The CDR3 region has the DNA TGTGCCATCAGTGCCTCGGTAGATAGCAATCAGCCCCAGCATTTT. The chain links TRBV10-3 to TRBJ1-5; no reliable D call. Germline values: CDR1 ENHRY, CDR2 SYGVKD. The V end was cut by 4 bases, the J end by 0 bases, with 10 bases between. The CDR3 covers 15 residues.

This clonotype was counted at least ten times. J is TRBJ2-1 and V is TRBV20-1; maybe TRBD1 (5 bases). The CDR3 length is 13 residues. V was cut by 5 bases and J by 6 bases, with 14 bases left in between. Germline V gene data show CDR1 as DFQATT and CDR2 as SNEGSKA (reference sequence). CDR3 region: CSALGRVRNEQFF. The DNA of the CDR3 is TGCAGTGCTCTTGGCAGGGTCCGCAATGAGCAGTTCTTC.

This clonotype showed up many times. V gene TRBV7-6 combines with J gene TRBJ2-2, with 13 bases lining up with TRBD2. The CDR3 is made up of 15 amino acids. The V gene's germline CDR1 is SGHVS and CDR2 FNYEAQ. Unmatched junction bases numbered 5, after V lost 5 bases and J lost 8 bases. The CDR3 region has the DNA TGTGCCAGCAGCACGACTAGCGGGAGGTGGGGGGAGCTGTTTTTT. Amino acids: CASSTTSGRWGELFF.